This TCR beta chain stems from a study of early T cells in non-severe SARS-CoV-2 infection. Study summary: From unsorted whole blood, bulk RNA was sequenced, and the chains remained unpaired.

Between the trimmed V and J ends, which lost 5 bases and 7 bases, there was a span of 16 bases. The CDR3 runs to 15 residues. CDR1 SGDLS and CDR2 YYNGEE come from the germline V gene. Unique molecular identifiers were attached to individual cDNA molecules. One entry per CDR3 protein, called by TCRdb with MiXCR from the 5' RACE reads. This sample yields about 48,000 distinct CDR3 sequences, of which approximately 6% are seen a single time; approximately 6.3% belongs to the top ten. Within the sample, this clonotype is medium-sized. The chain couples TRBV9 to TRBJ1-6, with no clear D. The source is an adult who was a healthcare worker with PCR-confirmed SARS-CoV-2 infection or an uninfected control (not recorded which). Sequenced here: whole blood, sampled at baseline. As DNA, the CDR3 is TGTGCCAGCAGTCCCCCGGGAGCTTCAAATTCACCCCTCCACTTT. Protein sequence: CASSPPGASNSPLHF.